These 16 T cell receptor beta chains came from one sample sequenced in a study of blood T cell repertoires in COVID-19. The protocol was immunoSEQ multiplex PCR, while the TCRdb copy is restricted to in-frame clones and leaves out a portion. The repertoire has under 150,000 clones, about 85% of them found once; the top ten carry about 11%. Sequencing was done on a sample of peripheral blood. The receptors were sampled from an elderly man with acute or convalescent COVID-19.

The V gene is TRBV9, the J gene TRBJ1-2; no reliable D call. V lost 0 bases to trimming and J lost 4 bases, with 10 bases between them. The CDR3 is 14 amino acids. Germline assignment: CDR1 SGDLS and CDR2 YYNGEE. The CDR3 sequence: CASSVGSQSYGYTF. The CDR3 DNA reads TGTGCCAGCAGCGTAGGGAGCCAGTCCTATGGCTACACCTTC.

The V gene is TRBV5-1, the J gene TRBJ1-5, with 7 nucleotides matching TRBD1. Germline CDR1 SGHRS, CDR2 YFSETQ. Trimming cost V 3 bases and J 7 bases; bases outside gene matches: 4. The CDR3 covers 13 residues. Written as DNA, the CDR3 is TGCGCCAGCAGCTCCCAGGGGGGCCAGCCCCAGCATTTT. It translates to CASSSQGGQPQHF. Full variable domain (outside the CDR3, taken from reference TRBV5-1 and TRBJ1-5): KAGVTQTPRYLIKTRGQQVTLSCSPISGHRSVSWYQQTPGQGLQFLFEYFSETQRNKGNFPGRFSGRQFSNSRSEMNVSTLELGDSALYLCASSSQGGQPQHFGDGTRLSIL.

In this sample, this clone turned up a few times. This chain joins TRBV30 and TRBJ1-2; tentative D call: TRBD1 (5 bases). The V gene lost 5 bases and the J gene lost 6 bases, with 34 bases spanning the gap. The CDR3 is 19 amino acids. In germline, CDR1 is GTSNPN, CDR2 SVGIG (reference sequence). CDR3 in DNA: TGTGCCTGGGGACCCAACCTCGGCCAGGCGCTATTACGGGGGAATGGCTACACCTTC. Translated: CAWGPNLGQALLRGNGYTF.

V is TRBV7-3 and J is TRBJ2-2; 7 bases match TRBD2. This CDR3 spans 15 amino acids. CDR1 is SGHTA and CDR2 is FQGTGA in the germline V gene. J was trimmed by 6 bases and V by 0 bases; bases with no gene match: 4. The CDR3 DNA reads TGTGCCAGCAGCTTAACTCCGGGGGGAGCCGGGGAGCTGTTTTTT. It codes for CASSLTPGGAGELFF.

The V and J genes are TRBV6-6 and TRBJ2-7; 8 bases match TRBD1. CDR3 size: 15 residues. Germline CDR1 is MNHNY and CDR2 is SVGAGI (reference sequence). V was pared by 3 bases and J by 2 bases, with 6 bases of the junction left unmatched. This chain's CDR3 is CASSYQGQGPYEQYF. DNA of the CDR3: TGTGCCAGCAGTTATCAAGGACAGGGACCCTACGAGCAGTACTTC.

V gene TRBV5-1 combines with J gene TRBJ1-4; 7 bases agree with TRBD1. The germline gives CDR1 SGHRS, CDR2 YFSETQ. With V trimmed by 5 bases and J by 8 bases, 12 bases remained unmatched. This CDR3 is 15 amino acids long. The CDR3 DNA reads TGCGCCAGCAGTGCAGGGGGTATCGCCAGCGAAAAACTGTTTTTT. It encodes CASSAGGIASEKLFF.

This chain uses TRBV28 with TRBJ1-5; D not certain. CDR1 and CDR2 (germline): MDHEN, SYDVKM. The CDR3 spans 13 residues. V was pared by 5 bases and J by 4 bases, with 9 bases between. This chain's CDR3 is CASSLDGNQPQHF. DNA for the CDR3: TGTGCCAGCAGTCTAGACGGGAATCAGCCCCAGCATTTT.

The chain recombines TRBV2 with TRBJ1-5; D gene ambiguous. CDR1 and CDR2 from the germline V gene are SNHLY and FYNNEI. The V gene lost 2 bases and the J gene lost 2 bases, with 10 bases spanning the gap. This CDR3 comprises 15 residues. CDR3: CASSESPRGNQPQHF. CDR3 coding DNA: TGTGCCAGCAGTGAAAGTCCGAGGGGCAATCAGCCCCAGCATTTT.

V usage is TRBV10-3 and J usage is TRBJ1-1; 9 bases match TRBD1. The length of the CDR3 is 15 residues. Germline V lookup: CDR1 ENHRY, CDR2 SYGVKD. The junction had 2 bases not matched to a gene; V was cut back by 2 bases and J by 1 base. For the CDR3, the DNA is TGTGCCATCAGTGAGGGGGGACAGGGGAACACTGAAGCTTTCTTT. Translation gives CAISEGGQGNTEAFF.

This clone was counted between two and nine times. The rearrangement joins TRBV3-1 (or the pseudogene TRBV3-2) to TRBJ2-7; weak D call: TRBD1 (5 bases). Trimming removed 4 bases from V and 4 bases from J, with 8 bases in between. This CDR3 region has 12 residues. Germline loops: CDR1 LGHDT, CDR2 YNNKEL (reference sequence). The CDR3 is CASSPGAYEQYF. The CDR3, as DNA: TGTGCCAGCAGCCCTGGGGCTTACGAGCAGTACTTC.

This clone has a single count. The chain joins TRBV5-1 to TRBJ2-7; D is perhaps TRBD2 (5 bases). Trimming pared 1 base from V and 3 bases from J, leaving 20 bases between. Germline assignment: CDR1 SGHRS and CDR2 YFSETQ. CDR3 length equals 17 residues. Here the CDR3 DNA reads TGCGCCAGCAGCTTGAGTTCAGTCTCCCTCGGGGTCTACGAGCAGTACTTC. Translating gives CASSLSSVSLGVYEQYF.

A remark on this clone: The same CDR3 can be traced to other DNA sequences in this sample. This sequence joins TRBV2 and TRBJ2-2; D not resolved. The V and J ends lost 4 bases and 1 base respectively, with 4 bases between them. The CDR3 covers 13 residues. The germline V gene has CDR1 SNHLY and CDR2 FYNNEI. As DNA, the CDR3 is TGTGCCAGCAGTGTTCTGAACACCGGGGAGCTGTTTTTT. Protein product: CASSVLNTGELFF.

This clone was detected only once. The chain employs TRBV18 and TRBJ2-7; D is possibly TRBD2 (8 bases). The V end lost 6 bases, the J end lost 3 bases, and 18 bases lay between the germline ends. This CDR3 has 15 amino acids. CDR1 and CDR2 from the germline V gene are KGHSH and LQKENI. The CDR3 protein is CASSSGGTALYEQYF. For the CDR3, the DNA is TGTGCCAGCTCTTCGGGAGGGACAGCACTCTACGAGCAGTACTTC.

This chain links TRBV18 with TRBJ1-1; TRBD1 might be the D (5 bases). V was pared by 5 bases and J by 5 bases, with 21 bases between. The CDR3 sequence is 16 residues long. The germline gives CDR1 KGHSH, CDR2 LQKENI. Here the CDR3 reads CASSSGGIPYRTEAFF. CDR3 sequence (DNA): TGTGCCAGCTCATCTGGGGGGATTCCCTATAGAACTGAAGCTTTCTTT. Filled out from reference TRBV18 and TRBJ1-1, the complete variable domain reads NAGVMQNPRHLVRRRGQEARLRCSPMKGHSHVYWYRQLPEEGLKFMVYLQKENIIDESGMPKERFSAEFPKEGPSILRIQQVVRGDSAAYFCASSSGGIPYRTEAFFGQGTRLTVV.

The genes are TRBV7-9 and TRBJ1-1; D remains ambiguous. From germline, CDR1 is SEHNR and CDR2 FQNEAQ (reference sequence). The V end lost 6 bases, the J end lost 6 bases, and 11 bases lay between the germline ends. The CDR3 length is 12 residues. CDR3 amino acids: CASRMSGSEAFF. The CDR3 nucleotides are TGTGCCAGCAGAATGTCCGGGTCTGAAGCTTTCTTT.

This clone was recorded once. The rearrangement joins TRBV10-3 to TRBJ1-4, with TRBD1 matching 10 bases. CDR1 and CDR2 from the germline V gene are ENHRY and SYGVKD. CDR3 size: 14 residues. Losses at the gene ends were 7 bases for V and 5 bases for J; bases not matched to a gene: 4. The CDR3 nucleotides are TGTGCCATCAATCCGGGACAGGGGAATGAAAAACTGTTTTTT. As protein: CAINPGQGNEKLFF.